The clone carrying this T cell receptor (beta chain) was found many times. This CDR3 is also generated by other DNA sequences in the sample. Trimming shortened V by 1 base and J by 0 bases, and 6 bases separated the two germline ends. In germline, CDR1 is LGHNA, CDR2 YSLEER. CDR3 length equals 15 residues. The data stem from a study of blood T cell repertoires in COVID-19. Study-level information: Sites across the United States, Italy and Spain contributed samples from acute and convalescent COVID-19. In each case, the material was cDNA or gDNA derived from T cells, B-cell-depleted T cells, or PBMCs.

In the source study's methods: Amplification with reference gene primers provided the estimates of nucleated cell counts. Sequencing used immunoSEQ multiplex PCR; TCRdb keeps in-frame clones, though not all of them. V, J and clone size are those of that table, while D and trimming were read from the DNA. Altogether about 490,000 clones are present, 80% to 90% being singletons, with the ten largest covering 3% to 4%. The chain couples TRBV4-3 to TRBJ2-2, with a weak D call TRBD1 (5 bases). This TCR derives from a human donor in a cohort sampled during active COVID-19. Sequencing used peripheral blood. Here the CDR3 DNA reads TGCGCCAGCAGCCAAGGGACATCGAACACCGGGGAGCTGTTTTTT. It codes for CASSQGTSNTGELFF.